This paragraph reports one T cell receptor beta chain. Its target is not known. Documented time point: week 23, last vaccination. Each dose of the vaccine consisted of 300 ug of mutant IDH1 20-mer peptide, with topical imiquimod. The germline V gene encodes CDR1 MNHEY and CDR2 SMNVEV (reference sequence). Trimming shortened V by 7 bases and J by 6 bases, and 10 bases separated the two germline ends. This CDR3 contains 12 residues. This specimen comes from a study of a mutant IDH1 vaccine in newly diagnosed glioma. Data came from immunoSEQ multiplex PCR; TCRdb stores just in-frame clones and leaves some out. The sample lists about 40,000 clones, approximately 76% occurring once. Study-wide points: Top peripheral T cell clonotype shifts appeared unrelated to pseudoprogression.

Here the sequenced sample was PBMCs, taken from a glioma patient whose treatment included an IDH1 peptide vaccine. This rearrangement joins TRBV27 to TRBJ2-1; no reliable D call. The TCR comes from a man in his fifties with glioma. The CDR3 reads CASTTQANEQFF. The CDR3 DNA is TGTGCCAGCACCACCCAGGCCAATGAGCAGTTCTTC.